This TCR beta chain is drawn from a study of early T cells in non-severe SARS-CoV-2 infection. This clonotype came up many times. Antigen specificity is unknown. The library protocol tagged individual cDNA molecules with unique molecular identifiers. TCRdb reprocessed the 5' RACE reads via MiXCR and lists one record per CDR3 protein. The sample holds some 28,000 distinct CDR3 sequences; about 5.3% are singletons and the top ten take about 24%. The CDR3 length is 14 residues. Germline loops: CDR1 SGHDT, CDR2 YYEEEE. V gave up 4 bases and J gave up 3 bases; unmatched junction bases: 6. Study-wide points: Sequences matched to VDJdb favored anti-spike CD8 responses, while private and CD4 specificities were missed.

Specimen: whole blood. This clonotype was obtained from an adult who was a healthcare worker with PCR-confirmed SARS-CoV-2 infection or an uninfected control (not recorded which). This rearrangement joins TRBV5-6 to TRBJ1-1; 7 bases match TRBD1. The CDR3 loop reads CASSQIQGDTEAFF. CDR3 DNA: TGTGCCAGCAGCCAGATCCAGGGGGACACTGAAGCTTTCTTT.